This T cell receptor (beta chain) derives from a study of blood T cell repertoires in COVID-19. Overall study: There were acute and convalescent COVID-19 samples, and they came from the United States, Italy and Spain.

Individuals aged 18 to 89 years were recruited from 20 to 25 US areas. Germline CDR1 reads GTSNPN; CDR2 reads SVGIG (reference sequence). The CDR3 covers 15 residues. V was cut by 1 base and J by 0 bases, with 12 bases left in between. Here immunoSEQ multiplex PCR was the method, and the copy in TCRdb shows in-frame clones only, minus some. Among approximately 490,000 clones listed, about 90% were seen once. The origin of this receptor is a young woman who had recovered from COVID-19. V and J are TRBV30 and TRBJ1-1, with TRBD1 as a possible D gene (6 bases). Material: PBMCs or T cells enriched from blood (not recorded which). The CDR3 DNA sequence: TGTGCCTGGAGTGGATCAGGGGCCATGAACACTGAAGCTTTCTTT. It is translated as CAWSGSGAMNTEAFF.